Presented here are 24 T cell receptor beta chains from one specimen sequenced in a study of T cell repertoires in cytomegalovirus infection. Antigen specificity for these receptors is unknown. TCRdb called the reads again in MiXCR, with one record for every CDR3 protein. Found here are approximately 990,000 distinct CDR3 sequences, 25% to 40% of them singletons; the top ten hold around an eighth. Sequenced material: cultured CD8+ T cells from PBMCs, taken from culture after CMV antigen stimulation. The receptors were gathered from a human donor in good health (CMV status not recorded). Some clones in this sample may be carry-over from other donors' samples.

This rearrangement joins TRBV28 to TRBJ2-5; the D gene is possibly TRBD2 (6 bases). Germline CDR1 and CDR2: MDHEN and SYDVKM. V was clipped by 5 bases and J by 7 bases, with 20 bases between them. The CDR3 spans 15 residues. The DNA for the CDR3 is TGTGCCAGCAGTCTCTCCTGGAGGGGAGGAGGGACCCAGTACTTC. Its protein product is CASSLSWRGGGTQYF.

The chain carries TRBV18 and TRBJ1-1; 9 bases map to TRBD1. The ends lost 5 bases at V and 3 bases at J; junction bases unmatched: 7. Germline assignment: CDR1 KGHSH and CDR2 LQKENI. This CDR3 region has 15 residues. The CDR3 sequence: CASSRNRDRDTEAFF. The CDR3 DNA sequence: TGTGCCAGCTCAAGGAACCGGGACAGGGACACTGAAGCTTTCTTT.

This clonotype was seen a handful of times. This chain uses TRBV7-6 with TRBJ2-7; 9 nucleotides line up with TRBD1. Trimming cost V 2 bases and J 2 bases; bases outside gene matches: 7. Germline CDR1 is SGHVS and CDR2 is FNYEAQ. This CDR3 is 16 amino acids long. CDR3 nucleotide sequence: TGTGCCAGCAGCTTAATCGGACAGGGGCGTACCTACGAGCAGTACTTC. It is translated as CASSLIGQGRTYEQYF. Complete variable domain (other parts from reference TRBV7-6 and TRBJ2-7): GAGVSQSPRYKVTKRGQDVALRCDPISGHVSLYWYRQALGQGPEFLTYFNYEAQQDKSGLPNDRFSAERPEGSISTLTIQRTEQRDSAMYRCASSLIGQGRTYEQYFGPGTRLTVT.

DNA for the CDR3: TGTGCCACCAGATGGACGCCGAAAAACACCGGGGAGCTGTTTTTT. It encodes CATRWTPKNTGELFF. This chain links TRBV15 with TRBJ2-2; no firm D call. In germline, CDR1 is LNHNV, CDR2 YYDKDF (reference sequence). This CDR3 contains 15 residues. V lost 6 bases and J 2 bases, leaving 13 bases between the germline ends.

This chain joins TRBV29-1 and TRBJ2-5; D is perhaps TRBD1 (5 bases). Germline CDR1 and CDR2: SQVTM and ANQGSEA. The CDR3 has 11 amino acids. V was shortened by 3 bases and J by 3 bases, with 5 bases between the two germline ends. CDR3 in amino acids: CSVDREETQYF. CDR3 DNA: TGCAGCGTTGACAGGGAAGAGACCCAGTACTTC.

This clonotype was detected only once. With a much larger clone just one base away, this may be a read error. CDR3 loop: CASSLEQNEQFF. The CDR3 DNA reads as TGTGCCAGCAGCTTAGAACAGAATGAGCAGTTCTTC. The chain carries TRBV7-3 and TRBJ2-1; D unclear. The CDR3 loop spans 12 amino acids. Between the trimmed V and J ends, which lost 2 bases and 7 bases, there was a span of 6 bases. The germline V gene encodes CDR1 SGHTA and CDR2 FQGTGA.

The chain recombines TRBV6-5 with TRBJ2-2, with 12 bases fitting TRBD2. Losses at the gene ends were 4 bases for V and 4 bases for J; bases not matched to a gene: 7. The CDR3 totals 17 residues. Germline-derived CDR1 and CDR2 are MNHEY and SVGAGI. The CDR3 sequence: CASSFTSGGPRTGELFF. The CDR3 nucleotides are TGTGCCAGCAGTTTCACTAGCGGGGGGCCACGCACCGGGGAGCTGTTTTTT.

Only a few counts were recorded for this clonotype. The CDR3 DNA is TGTGCCAGCAGGAAAGGGGAATGGTCCTACAATGAGCAGTTCTTC. As protein: CASRKGEWSYNEQFF. This sequence joins TRBV6-6 and TRBJ2-1; tentative D call: TRBD1 (5 bases). The ends were cut back, 6 bases at V and 1 base at J, with 13 bases in the middle. Looked up from germline, CDR1 is MNHNY and CDR2 is SVGAGI (reference sequence). The CDR3 totals 15 residues.

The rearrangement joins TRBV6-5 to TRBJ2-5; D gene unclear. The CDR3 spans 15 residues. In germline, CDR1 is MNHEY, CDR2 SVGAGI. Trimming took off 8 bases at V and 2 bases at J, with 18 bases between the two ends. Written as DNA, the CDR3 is TGTGCCAGCGGTGGGTACGACACATTACAAGAGACCCAGTACTTC. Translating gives CASGGYDTLQETQYF.

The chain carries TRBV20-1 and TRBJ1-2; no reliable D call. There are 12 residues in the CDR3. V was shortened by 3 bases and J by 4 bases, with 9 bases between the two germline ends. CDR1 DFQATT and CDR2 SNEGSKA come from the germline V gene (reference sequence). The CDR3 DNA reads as TGCAGTGCTAGGGCAGGCCTCTATGGCTACACCTTC. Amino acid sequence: CSARAGLYGYTF.

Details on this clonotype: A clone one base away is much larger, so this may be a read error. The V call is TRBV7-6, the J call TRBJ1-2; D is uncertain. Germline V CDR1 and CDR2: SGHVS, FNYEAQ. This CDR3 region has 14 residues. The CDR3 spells CVSSLLGANYGYTF. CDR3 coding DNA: TGTGTCAGCAGCTTACTTGGAGCTAACTATGGCTACACCTTC.

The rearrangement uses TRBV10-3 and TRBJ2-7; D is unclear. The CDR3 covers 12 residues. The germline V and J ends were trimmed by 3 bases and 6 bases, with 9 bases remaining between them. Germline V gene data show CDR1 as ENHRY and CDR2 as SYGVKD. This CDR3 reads CAISEDGSEQYV. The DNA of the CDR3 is TGTGCCATCAGTGAAGACGGCAGCGAGCAGTACGTC.

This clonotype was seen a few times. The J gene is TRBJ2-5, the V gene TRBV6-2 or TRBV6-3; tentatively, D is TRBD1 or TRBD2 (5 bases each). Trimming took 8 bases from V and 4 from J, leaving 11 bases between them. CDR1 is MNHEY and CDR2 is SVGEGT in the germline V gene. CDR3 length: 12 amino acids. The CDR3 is CASGGFGETQYF. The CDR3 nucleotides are TGTGCCAGCGGGGGATTCGGAGAGACCCAGTACTTC.

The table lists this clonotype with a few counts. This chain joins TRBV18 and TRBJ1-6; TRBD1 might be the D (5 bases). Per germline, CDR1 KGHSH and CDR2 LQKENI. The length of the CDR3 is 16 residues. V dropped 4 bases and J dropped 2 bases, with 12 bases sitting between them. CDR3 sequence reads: CASSLGPAAYNSPLHF. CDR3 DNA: TGTGCCAGCTCACTGGGACCAGCGGCCTATAATTCACCCCTCCACTTT. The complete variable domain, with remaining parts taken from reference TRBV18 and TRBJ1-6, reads NAGVMQNPRHLVRRRGQEARLRCSPMKGHSHVYWYRQLPEEGLKFMVYLQKENIIDESGMPKERFSAEFPKEGPSILRIQQVVRGDSAAYFCASSLGPAAYNSPLHFGNGTRLTVT.

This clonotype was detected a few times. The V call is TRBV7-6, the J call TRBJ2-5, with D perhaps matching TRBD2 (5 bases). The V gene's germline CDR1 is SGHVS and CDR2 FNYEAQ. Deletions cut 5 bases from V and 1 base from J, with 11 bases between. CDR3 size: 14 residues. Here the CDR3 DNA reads TGTGCCAGCAGCCGTGAGGGTCCCCAAGAGACCCAGTACTTC. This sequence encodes CASSREGPQETQYF.

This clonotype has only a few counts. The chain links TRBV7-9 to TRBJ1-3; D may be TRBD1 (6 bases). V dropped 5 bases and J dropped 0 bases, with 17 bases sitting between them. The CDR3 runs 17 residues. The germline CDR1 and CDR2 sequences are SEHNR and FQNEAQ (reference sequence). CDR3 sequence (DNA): TGTGCCAGCAGCCGGTCCCCCACAGGGCCCTCTGGAAACACCATATATTTT. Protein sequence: CASSRSPTGPSGNTIYF.

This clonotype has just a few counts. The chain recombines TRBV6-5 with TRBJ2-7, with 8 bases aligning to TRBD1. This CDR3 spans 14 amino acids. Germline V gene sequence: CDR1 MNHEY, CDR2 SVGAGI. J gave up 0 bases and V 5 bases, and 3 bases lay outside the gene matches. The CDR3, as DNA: TGTGCCAGCAGTCAGGGACAGGACTCCTACGAGCAGTACGTC. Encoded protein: CASSQGQDSYEQYV.

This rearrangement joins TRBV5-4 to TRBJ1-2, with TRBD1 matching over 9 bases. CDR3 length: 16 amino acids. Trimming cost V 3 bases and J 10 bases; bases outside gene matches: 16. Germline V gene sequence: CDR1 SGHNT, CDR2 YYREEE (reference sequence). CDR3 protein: CASSWGTGLVKLDYTF. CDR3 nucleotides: TGTGCCAGCAGCTGGGGGACAGGGCTGGTGAAGTTGGACTACACCTTC.

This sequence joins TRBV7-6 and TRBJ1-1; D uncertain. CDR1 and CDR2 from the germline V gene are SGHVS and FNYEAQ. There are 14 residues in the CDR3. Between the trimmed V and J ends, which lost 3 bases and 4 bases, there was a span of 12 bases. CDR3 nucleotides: TGTGCCAGCAGCTTTGGACGGGGAGGCACTGAAGCTTTCTTT. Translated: CASSFGRGGTEAFF.

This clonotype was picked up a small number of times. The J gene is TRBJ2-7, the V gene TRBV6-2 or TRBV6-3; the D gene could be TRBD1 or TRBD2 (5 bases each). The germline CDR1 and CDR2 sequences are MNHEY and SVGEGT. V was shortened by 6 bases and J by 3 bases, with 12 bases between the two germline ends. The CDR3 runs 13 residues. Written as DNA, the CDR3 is TGTGCCAGCAGGGCCGGGACCTTCTACGAGCAGTACTTC. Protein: CASRAGTFYEQYF.

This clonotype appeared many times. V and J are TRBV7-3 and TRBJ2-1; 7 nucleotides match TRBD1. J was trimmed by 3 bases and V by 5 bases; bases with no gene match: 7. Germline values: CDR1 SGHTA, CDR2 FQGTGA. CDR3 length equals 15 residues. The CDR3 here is CASSTSGTDYNEQFF. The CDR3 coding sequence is TGTGCCAGCAGCACCTCCGGGACAGACTACAATGAGCAGTTCTTC. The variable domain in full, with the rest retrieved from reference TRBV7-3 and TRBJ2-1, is GAGVSQTPSNKVTEKGKYVELRCDPISGHTALYWYRQSLGQGPEFLIYFQGTGAADDSGLPNDRFFAVRPEGSVSTLKIQRTERGDSAVYLCASSTSGTDYNEQFFGPGTRLTVL.

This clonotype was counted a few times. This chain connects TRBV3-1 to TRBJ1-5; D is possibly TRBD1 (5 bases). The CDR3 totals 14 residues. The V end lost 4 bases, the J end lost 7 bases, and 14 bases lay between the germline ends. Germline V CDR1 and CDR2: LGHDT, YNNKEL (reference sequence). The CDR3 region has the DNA TGTGCCAGCAGCCCGGACAAAAGGGACCAGCCCCAGCATTTT. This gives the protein CASSPDKRDQPQHF.

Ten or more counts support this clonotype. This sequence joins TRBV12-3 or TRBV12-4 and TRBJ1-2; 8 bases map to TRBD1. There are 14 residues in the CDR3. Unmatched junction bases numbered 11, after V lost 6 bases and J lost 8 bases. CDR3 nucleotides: TGTGCCAGCAGGCTTTCGCTATCAGGGGGCGGCTACACCTTC. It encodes CASRLSLSGGGYTF.

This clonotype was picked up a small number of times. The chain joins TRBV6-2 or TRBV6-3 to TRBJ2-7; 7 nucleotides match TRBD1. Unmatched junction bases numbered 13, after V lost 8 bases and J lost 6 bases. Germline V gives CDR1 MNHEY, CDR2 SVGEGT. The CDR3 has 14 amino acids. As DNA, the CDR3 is TGTGCCAGCGGCCGGGACAGTCGACCCGGCGAGCAGTACGTC. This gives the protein CASGRDSRPGEQYV.